This T cell receptor (beta chain) appears in the sequencing data of a study of T cell repertoires in cytomegalovirus infection. In the study overall: Researchers turned to recently identified HLA-C-restricted CMV epitopes as well as well-studied HLA-B-restricted ones. TCR beta signatures that were public indicated CMV infection and matching HLA type.

Germline-derived CDR1 and CDR2 are SNHLY and FYNNEI. V lost 11 bases to trimming and J lost 10 bases, with 18 bases between them. The CDR3 consists of 13 residues. The sample holds a few counts of this clonotype. No antigen is known for it. Study-wide results and limits: Cumulative frequency (of public TCR beta family members) identified carriers of CMV plus the relevant HLA. The response measured ex vivo was dominated by TCR beta clonotypes (HLA-C-restricted and CMV-specific).

TCRdb re-derived calls from the reads in MiXCR, one entry per CDR3 protein. The repertoire holds approximately 730,000 distinct CDR3 sequences, with approximately 33% as singletons. The TCR was taken from a human donor in good health (CMV status not recorded). Some clones in this sample may be carry-over from other donors' samples. The rearrangement links TRBV2 to TRBJ1-6; unclear D gene. Sequencing was performed on cultured PBMCs, taken from culture after CMV antigen stimulation. Here the CDR3 reads CAGSGEGGSPLHF. The CDR3 DNA reads TGTGCCGGGTCCGGGGAAGGCGGATCACCCCTCCACTTT.